This T cell receptor (beta chain) was identified in a study of neurological immune-mediated disorders. Study information: Secondary progressive cases numbered 3 among the roughly 34 multiple sclerosis patients, while the other 31 were relapsing-remitting.

The CDR3 extends over 13 amino acids. Germline V CDR1 and CDR2: SGHTA, FQGTGA. Synthesis of cDNA was accomplished via 5'RACE employing 10-nucleotide random UMIs. One entry per CDR3 protein results from TCRdb running MiXCR on the 5' RACE reads. The sample records 27,000 or so distinct CDR3 sequences, 3% to 3.5% being singletons. This clonotype was counted between two and nine times. An end of the junction does not agree with germline; a read error may underlie this. This rearrangement joins TRBV7-3 to TRBJ1-2; D remains unclear. Sequences were obtained from PBMCs. This clonotype originated in a young woman with multiple sclerosis. The CDR3 protein is CASSSGRGYGYTF. CDR3 DNA: TGTGCCAGTAGCTCTGGAAGAGGTTATGGCTACACCTTC.